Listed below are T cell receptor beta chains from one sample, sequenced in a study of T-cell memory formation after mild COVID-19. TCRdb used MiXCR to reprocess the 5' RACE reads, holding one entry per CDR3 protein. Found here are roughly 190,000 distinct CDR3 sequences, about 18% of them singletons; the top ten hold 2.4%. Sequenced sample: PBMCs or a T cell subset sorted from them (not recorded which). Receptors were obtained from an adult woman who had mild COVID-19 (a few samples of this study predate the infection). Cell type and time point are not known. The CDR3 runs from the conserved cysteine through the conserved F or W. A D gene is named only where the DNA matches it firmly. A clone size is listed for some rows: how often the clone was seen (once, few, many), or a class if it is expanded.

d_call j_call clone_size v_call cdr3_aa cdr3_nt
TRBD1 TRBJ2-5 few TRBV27 CASSLRGQGPGTQYF TGTGCCAGCAGTTTAAGGGGGCAGGGTCCGGGAACCCAGTACTTC
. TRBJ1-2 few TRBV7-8 CASSPRLYGYTF TGTGCCAGCAGCCCGAGACTCTATGGCTACACCTTC
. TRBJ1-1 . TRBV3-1 CASSQDEGSEAFF TGTGCCAGCAGCCAAGATGAAGGTTCTGAAGCTTTCTTT
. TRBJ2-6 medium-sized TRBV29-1 CSVERDTDSGANVLTF TGCAGCGTTGAACGGGACACCGACTCTGGGGCCAACGTCCTGACTTTC
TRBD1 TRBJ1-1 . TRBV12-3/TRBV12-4 CASSLDRAQFTEAFF TGTGCCAGCAGTCTCGACAGGGCCCAATTCACTGAAGCTTTCTTT
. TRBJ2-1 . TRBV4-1 CASSQDRGVNNEQFF TGCGCCAGCAGCCAAGATAGGGGTGTAAACAATGAGCAGTTCTTC
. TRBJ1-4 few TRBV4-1 CASSQSDLINEKLFF TGCGCCAGCAGCCAATCCGACCTTATTAATGAAAAACTGTTTTTT
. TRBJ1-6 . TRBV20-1 CSVRDGNSPLHF TGCAGTGTTCGCGACGGGAATTCACCCCTCCACTTT
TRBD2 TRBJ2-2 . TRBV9 CASSVDGSGRTGELFF TGTGCCAGCAGCGTAGACGGTAGCGGGAGGACCGGGGAGCTGTTTTTT
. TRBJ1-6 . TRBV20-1 CSALPRRRDSPLHF TGCAGTGCCCTACCCCGGAGACGAGATTCACCCCTCCACTTT
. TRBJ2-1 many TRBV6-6 CASRRLASYNEQFF TGTGCCAGCAGAAGGCTAGCGTCCTACAATGAGCAGTTCTTC
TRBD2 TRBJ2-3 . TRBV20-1 CSARTAGGRPSTDTQYF TGCAGTGCTAGAACTGCGGGGGGGCGCCCTAGCACAGATACGCAGTATTTT
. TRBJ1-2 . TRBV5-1 CASSFSGAPDGYTF TGCGCCAGCAGCTTTTCGGGGGCACCTGATGGCTACACCTTC
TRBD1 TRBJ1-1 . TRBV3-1 CASKTGGTEAFF TGTGCCAGCAAAACAGGGGGCACTGAAGCTTTCTTT
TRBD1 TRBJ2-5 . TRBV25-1 CASSAYQGAGETQYF TGTGCCAGCAGTGCCTACCAGGGGGCAGGAGAGACCCAGTACTTC
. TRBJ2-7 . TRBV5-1 CASSFGSGRLDYEQYF TGCGCCAGCAGCTTTGGCAGCGGTCGACTTGACTACGAGCAGTACTTC
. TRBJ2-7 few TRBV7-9 CASSLGGAEFEQYF TGTGCCAGCAGCTTAGGGGGGGCTGAGTTCGAGCAGTACTTC
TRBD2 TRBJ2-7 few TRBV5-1 CASSPGLAYHEQYF TGCGCCAGCAGCCCGGGACTAGCTTACCACGAGCAGTACTTC
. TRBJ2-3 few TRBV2 CASRGLTDTQYF TGTGCCAGCCGAGGACTCACAGATACGCAGTATTTT
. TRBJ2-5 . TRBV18 CASSPQRQGGETQYF TGTGCCAGCTCACCACAGCGACAGGGAGGAGAGACCCAGTACTTC
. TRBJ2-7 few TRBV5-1 CASSLGFGGSSYEQYF TGCGCCAGCAGCTTGGGATTCGGGGGAAGCTCCTACGAGCAGTACTTC
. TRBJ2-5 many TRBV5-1 CASSYRLQETQYF TGCGCCAGCAGCTACAGGCTCCAAGAGACCCAGTACTTC
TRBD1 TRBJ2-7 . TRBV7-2 CASSLPRTGGPYEQYF TGTGCCAGCAGCTTACCCCGGACAGGGGGCCCCTACGAGCAGTACTTC
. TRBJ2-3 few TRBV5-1 CASVPFVGGRTDTQYF TGCGCCAGCGTACCGTTTGTTGGGGGCCGCACAGATACGCAGTATTTT
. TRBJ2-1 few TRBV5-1 CASSVTLLGEQFF TGCGCCAGCAGCGTGACCCTTTTGGGAGAACAGTTCTTC
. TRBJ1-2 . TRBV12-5 CASGQSNYGYTF TGTGCTAGTGGACAGAGTAACTATGGCTACACCTTC